The clone carrying this TCR beta chain was observed a few times. Through a sample-barcoded 5' primer and a J-beta primer mix, a second PCR was run for roughly 7 to 11 cycles. TCRdb reprocessed the 5' RACE reads via MiXCR and lists one record per CDR3 protein. The repertoire has 650,000 to 800,000 distinct CDR3 sequences, roughly half of them found once; the top ten carry approximately 13%. This sample was taken from a study of blood T cells in healthy people across ages. This CDR3 has 13 residues. V was pared by 6 bases and J by 8 bases, with 7 bases of the junction left unmatched. Germline lookup yields CDR1 SGHDT and CDR2 YYEEEE.

This receptor was taken from a woman aged 80 or over in good health. The source material was blood. The chain has TRBV5-6 and TRBJ2-2, with 7 bases lining up with TRBD2. CDR3 in amino acids: CASTRGRRGELFF. The CDR3 nucleotides are TGTGCCAGCACCCGCGGGAGAAGGGGGGAGCTGTTTTTT.